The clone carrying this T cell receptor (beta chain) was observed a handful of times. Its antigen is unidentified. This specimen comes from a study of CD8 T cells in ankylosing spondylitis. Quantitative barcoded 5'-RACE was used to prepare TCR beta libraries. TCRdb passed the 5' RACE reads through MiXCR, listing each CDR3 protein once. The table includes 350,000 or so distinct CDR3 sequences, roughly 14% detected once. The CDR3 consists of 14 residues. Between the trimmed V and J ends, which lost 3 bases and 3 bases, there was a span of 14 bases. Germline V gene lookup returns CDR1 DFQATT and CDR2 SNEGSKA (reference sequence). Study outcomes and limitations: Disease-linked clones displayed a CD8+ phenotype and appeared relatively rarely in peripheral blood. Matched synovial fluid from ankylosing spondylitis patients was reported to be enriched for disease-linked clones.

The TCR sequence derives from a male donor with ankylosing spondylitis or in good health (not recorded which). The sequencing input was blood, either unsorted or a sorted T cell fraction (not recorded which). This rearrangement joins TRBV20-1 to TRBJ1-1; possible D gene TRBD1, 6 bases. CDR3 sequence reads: CSARKQGGDTEAFF. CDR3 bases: TGCAGTGCTAGGAAACAGGGAGGGGACACTGAAGCTTTCTTT.